Listed below are T cell receptor beta chains from one sample, sequenced in a study of blood T cells in healthy people across ages. TCRdb re-analysed the 5' RACE reads in MiXCR, keeping a single row per CDR3 protein. The profile shows about 770,000 distinct CDR3 sequences, around 43% of them singletons. Sequenced material: blood. These receptors all come from a man aged 55-75 years in good health. Each CDR3 is given with its conserved first and last residue. D genes are given only for firm matches. Only part of the rows carry a size: once, few, many, or a class if the clone is expanded.

>TRBJ2-7|TRBD1|TRBV6-2/TRBV6-3|.
CASSYDGTGLAYNEQYF
TGTGCCAGCAGTTACGATGGGACAGGGCTGGCCTACAATGAGCAGTACTTC
>TRBJ1-4|.|TRBV5-1|.
CASSLAAGGAEKLFF
TGCGCCAGCAGCTTGGCCGCGGGGGGGGCGGAAAAACTGTTTTTT
>TRBJ2-7|.|TRBV6-5|once
CASTHTSSYNEQYF
TGTGCCAGCACCCACACTAGCTCCTACAATGAGCAGTACTTC
>TRBJ2-7|TRBD1|TRBV15|once
CATSRGDRNYEQYF
TGTGCCACCAGCAGAGGGGACAGAAACTACGAGCAGTACTTC
>TRBJ2-5|.|TRBV6-6|.
CASSYTWGKPSQETQYF
TGTGCCAGCAGTTACACCTGGGGAAAGCCGTCCCAAGAGACCCAGTACTTC
>TRBJ2-7|.|TRBV11-1|.
CASSHLNRDHSYEQYF
TGTGCCAGCAGCCACTTGAACAGGGACCACTCCTACGAGCAGTACTTC
>TRBJ2-4|.|TRBV14|.
CASSPLAGHIQYF
TGTGCCAGCAGCCCCCTGGCAGGGCACATTCAGTACTTC
>TRBJ1-5|.|TRBV28|.
CASSPPGRADQPQHF
TGTGCCAGCAGCCCGCCGGGCAGGGCCGATCAGCCCCAGCATTTT
>TRBJ1-1|.|TRBV12-3/TRBV12-4|.
CASIPSKGVTEAFF
TGTGCCAGCATACCATCCAAAGGGGTGACTGAAGCTTTCTTT
>TRBJ2-3|.|TRBV11-2|.
CASSLTQGTDTQYF
TGTGCCAGCAGCTTAACGCAGGGCACAGATACGCAGTATTTT
>TRBJ1-2|.|TRBV27|.
CASSLFSGYGYTF
TGTGCCAGCAGTTTATTTTCGGGCTATGGCTACACCTTC
>TRBJ2-1|TRBD2|TRBV18|.
CASSPPGASSGGLYNEQFF
TGTGCCAGCTCACCACCAGGCGCTTCTAGCGGGGGGCTTTACAATGAGCAGTTCTTC
>TRBJ2-1|TRBD2|TRBV7-9|.
CASSLLGRGDGEQFF
TGTGCCAGCAGCTTACTCGGGCGGGGGGATGGTGAGCAGTTCTTC
>TRBJ1-4|.|TRBV20-1|.
CSAGSHQFEKLFF
TGCAGTGCTGGAAGTCACCAGTTTGAAAAACTGTTTTTT
>TRBJ2-7|.|TRBV12-3/TRBV12-4|.
CASTPASCHGEQYF
TGTGCCAGCACCCCGGCTAGCTGCCATGGCGAGCAGTACTTC
>TRBJ2-4|.|TRBV7-2|.
CASSHGGAKNIQYF
TGTGCCAGCAGCCATGGGGGAGCCAAAAACATTCAGTACTTC
>TRBJ2-7|.|TRBV5-1|few
CASSFSGHNYEQYF
TGCGCCAGCAGCTTTTCGGGACACAACTACGAGCAGTACTTC
>TRBJ1-2|.|TRBV4-3|.
CASSQEHRENYGYTF
TGCGCCAGCAGCCAAGAACATAGGGAGAACTATGGCTACACCTTC
>TRBJ1-4|.|TRBV15|.
CATSRPGAESEKLFF
TGTGCCACCAGCAGACCAGGGGCAGAGAGTGAAAAACTGTTTTTT
>TRBJ2-7|TRBD1|TRBV7-8|.
CASSLVSSRQGSSYEQYF
TGTGCCAGCAGCTTAGTCTCATCAAGACAGGGGAGTTCCTACGAGCAGTACTTC
>TRBJ2-7|.|TRBV29-1|.
CSVGDEGPDSYEQYF
TGCAGCGTTGGGGACGAGGGGCCGGACTCCTACGAGCAGTACTTC
>TRBJ1-4|.|TRBV25-1|.
CASRRGEGEKLFF
TGTGCCAGCAGAAGAGGGGAGGGTGAAAAACTGTTTTTT
>TRBJ2-7|.|TRBV20-1|few
CSAEIGPNPQAYEQYF
TGCAGTGCCGAGATAGGCCCCAATCCTCAAGCATACGAGCAGTACTTC
>TRBJ2-5|.|TRBV6-2/TRBV6-3|once
CASNRYFMSGTPQETQYF
TGTGCCAGCAATAGATATTTCATGTCAGGAACCCCTCAAGAGACCCAGTACTTC
>TRBJ2-3|.|TRBV4-3|few
CASSHSGSTDTQYF
TGCGCCAGCAGCCACAGTGGTTCCACAGATACGCAGTATTTT
>TRBJ2-1|TRBD1|TRBV11-2|.
CASSNRDRGSNEQFF
TGTGCCAGCAGCAACCGGGACAGGGGTTCCAATGAGCAGTTCTTC
>TRBJ2-7|.|TRBV7-2|few
CASSPNLQSYEQYF
TGTGCCAGCAGCCCCAATCTTCAATCCTACGAGCAGTACTTC
>TRBJ2-5|.|TRBV15|once
CATSGYRDLQGTQYF
TGTGCCACCAGCGGTTACCGGGACTTACAAGGGACCCAGTACTTC
>TRBJ1-1|.|TRBV20-1|once
CSASLQGKGLTEVFF
TGCAGTGCCAGTCTTCAGGGCAAGGGTTTGACTGAAGTTTTCTTT
>TRBJ2-2|TRBD1|TRBV9|.
CASSVGTGFTGELFF
TGTGCCAGCAGCGTTGGGACAGGGTTCACCGGGGAGCTGTTTTTT
>TRBJ2-5|.|TRBV7-2|.
CASSLGRAWETQYF
TGTGCCAGCAGCTTAGGGAGGGCCTGGGAGACCCAGTACTTC
>TRBJ2-7|TRBD1|TRBV5-1|few
CASSLWTGGGYEQYF
TGCGCCAGCAGCTTATGGACAGGGGGTGGCTACGAGCAGTACTTC
>TRBJ2-3|TRBD2|TRBV10-3|.
CAISSKRGGADTQYF
TGTGCCATCAGTTCTAAACGGGGGGGCGCAGATACGCAGTATTTT
>TRBJ2-7|TRBD2|TRBV15|few
CATSRGTSGTGEQYF
TGTGCCACCAGCCGAGGGACTAGCGGAACCGGCGAGCAGTACTTC
>TRBJ2-7|.|TRBV5-5|.
CASSAQEGEQYF
TGTGCCAGCAGCGCCCAGGAGGGGGAGCAGTACTTC
>TRBJ2-5|TRBD2|TRBV12-3/TRBV12-4|.
CASSLGGTSGGETQYF
TGTGCCAGCAGTTTAGGCGGGACTAGCGGGGGCGAGACCCAGTACTTC
>TRBJ1-5|TRBD1|TRBV20-1|.
CSAQEDRGRQPQHF
TGCAGTGCTCAAGAGGACAGGGGAAGGCAGCCCCAGCATTTT
>TRBJ2-7|.|TRBV6-1|.
CASRTGPTGSYEQYF
TGTGCCAGCAGGACGGGCCCCACAGGGTCCTACGAGCAGTACTTC
>TRBJ2-5|.|TRBV20-1|.
CSARDPQTGGPQETQYF
TGCAGTGCTAGAGATCCCCAAACCGGGGGGCCGCAAGAGACCCAGTACTTC
>TRBJ1-1|TRBD1|TRBV5-1|.
CASSSGQDEAFF
TGCGCCAGCAGCTCCGGACAGGATGAAGCTTTCTTT
>TRBJ2-1|TRBD1|TRBV20-1|.
CSATLTGDEQFF
TGCAGTGCTACCCTTACAGGGGATGAGCAGTTCTTC
>TRBJ2-5|.|TRBV3-1|once
CASSQTGSQETQYF
TGTGCCAGCAGCCAGACCGGAAGCCAAGAGACCCAGTACTTC
>TRBJ2-7|TRBD1|TRBV20-1|.
CSATNDRGVYEQYF
TGCAGTGCTACAAACGACAGGGGGGTATACGAGCAGTACTTC
>TRBJ2-2|TRBD1|TRBV24-1|once
CATSRTGSGGELFF
TGTGCCACCAGCCGGACAGGGTCGGGCGGGGAGCTGTTTTTT
>TRBJ2-7|.|TRBV5-5|few
CASSLDSANGEQYF
TGTGCCAGCAGCTTGGACAGCGCCAATGGCGAGCAGTACTTC
>TRBJ2-5|.|TRBV12-3/TRBV12-4|.
CASSFSSDQETQYF
TGTGCCAGCAGTTTCTCTAGCGACCAGGAGACCCAGTACTTC
>TRBJ2-7|TRBD2|TRBV5-1|.
CASSDTASGYEQYF
TGCGCCAGCAGCGACACGGCTAGCGGTTACGAGCAGTACTTC
>TRBJ2-1|TRBD1|TRBV9|.
CASSARTGGPYNEQFF
TGTGCCAGCAGCGCCCGAACAGGGGGCCCCTACAATGAGCAGTTCTTC
>TRBJ2-6|.|TRBV28|.
CASSFGAWSSGANVLTF
TGTGCCAGCAGTTTTGGGGCGTGGAGCTCTGGGGCCAACGTCCTGACTTTC
>TRBJ2-5|.|TRBV7-2|many
CASRRGRRDQETQYF
TGTGCCAGCAGAAGGGGGAGAAGGGACCAAGAGACCCAGTACTTC
>TRBJ1-2|TRBD1|TRBV3-1|.
CASSQGGQGPNYGYTF
TGTGCCAGCAGCCAAGGGGGACAGGGCCCAAACTATGGCTACACCTTC
>TRBJ2-3|TRBD1|TRBV20-1|few
CSARVGQDILVTDTQYF
TGCAGTGCTAGAGTCGGACAGGACATTTTGGTCACAGATACGCAGTATTTT
>TRBJ2-7|TRBD2|TRBV5-1|few
CASRLGLAGSSFEQYF
TGCGCCAGCAGACTGGGGCTAGCGGGATCCTCCTTCGAGCAGTACTTC